These 20 T cell receptor beta chains share one sample of origin, sequenced in a study of T cells in localized non-small cell lung cancer. TCRdb keeps only in-frame clones here, not all; method: immunoSEQ multiplex PCR. This sample carries about 59,000 clones, about nine tenths of them seen once, and the ten largest clones take roughly 21%. The starting material was peripheral blood, obtained before any cancer treatment. All receptors derive from a man aged 40 to 70 with stage I lung adenocarcinoma.

The chain employs TRBV6-5 and TRBJ2-2, with a possible D match to TRBD1 (5 bases). Germline-derived CDR1 and CDR2 are MNHEY and SVGAGI. V lost 6 bases and J 4 bases, leaving 9 bases between the germline ends. This CDR3 is built from 13 residues. CDR3 protein: CASSLRVTGELFF. The CDR3, as DNA: TGTGCCAGCAGCCTCAGGGTCACCGGGGAGCTGTTTTTT.

This clone showed up just once. V and J are TRBV6-5 and TRBJ1-4, with 9 positions matching TRBD1. In germline, CDR1 is MNHEY, CDR2 SVGAGI. The CDR3 is 16 amino acids. The V and J ends lost 0 bases and 10 bases, in that order; junction bases with no gene match: 9. For the CDR3, the DNA is TGTGCCAGCAGTTACTCGTTGGGACAGGGAAGAGGAAAACTGTTTTTT. Protein sequence: CASSYSLGQGRGKLFF.

The chain links TRBV11-2 to TRBJ2-7; the match to TRBD2 covers 10 bases. After removal of 1 base from V and 2 bases from J, the junction contained 2 bases not matched to a gene. The CDR3 sequence is 15 residues long. Germline CDR1 SGHAT, CDR2 FQNNGV. This CDR3 is CASSLVTSGTYEQYF. CDR3 in DNA: TGTGCCAGCAGCTTAGTCACTAGCGGGACCTACGAGCAGTACTTC.

The gene calls are TRBV4-1 and TRBJ2-7, with D possibly matching TRBD2 (6 bases). Germline V gives CDR1 MGHRA, CDR2 YSYEKL. V was cut by 0 bases and J by 2 bases, with 11 bases left in between. This CDR3 has 15 amino acids. The CDR3 sequence is CASSQERGGAYEQYF. CDR3 nucleotides: TGCGCCAGCAGCCAAGAGAGGGGCGGGGCCTACGAGCAGTACTTC.

CDR3 protein: CASSARTESTEAFF. Written as DNA, the CDR3 is TGTGCCAGCAGCGCGCGGACTGAGAGTACTGAAGCTTTCTTT. J is TRBJ1-1 and V is TRBV9; D unresolved. This CDR3 has 14 amino acids. V lost 3 bases, J lost 5 bases, and 14 bases lay in between. In germline, CDR1 is SGDLS, CDR2 YYNGEE. The full variable domain, completed using reference TRBV9 and TRBJ1-1, is DSGVTQTPKHLITATGQRVTLRCSPRSGDLSVYWYQQSLDQGLQFLIQYYNGEERAKGNILERFSAQQFPDLHSELNLSSLELGDSALYFCASSARTESTEAFFGQGTRLTVV.

The rearrangement uses TRBV6-1 and TRBJ2-7; 7 positions agree with TRBD1. The CDR3 is made up of 15 amino acids. Germline V gene lookup returns CDR1 MNHNS and CDR2 SASEGT. V lost 4 bases and J lost 2; bases outside the gene matches: 8. The CDR3 DNA follows: TGTGCCAGCAGTGTAAGAGGGGGCGCGCCCTACGAGCAGTACTTC. This sequence encodes CASSVRGGAPYEQYF.

This clone was detected only once. The chain is built from TRBV7-9 and TRBJ2-5, with D possibly TRBD2 on 6 matching bases. Germline V gives CDR1 SEHNR, CDR2 FQNEAQ (reference sequence). The V gene lost 1 base and the J gene lost 4 bases, with 13 bases spanning the gap. The CDR3 sequence is 15 residues long. The CDR3 loop reads CASSLVTGRGETQYF. The CDR3, as DNA: TGTGCCAGCAGCTTAGTAACCGGGAGAGGAGAGACCCAGTACTTC.

This chain joins TRBV7-9 and TRBJ2-1; D gene unclear. Germline V gene sequence: CDR1 SEHNR, CDR2 FQNEAQ (reference sequence). This CDR3 has 11 residues. The ends were cut back, 1 base at V and 14 bases at J, with 9 bases in the middle. CDR3 bases: TGTGCCAGCAGCTTAGTAGATAAGGAGTTCTTC. It encodes CASSLVDKEFF. The entire variable domain, with the rest obtained from reference TRBV7-9 and TRBJ2-1, is as follows: DTGVSQNPRHKITKRGQNVTFRCDPISEHNRLYWYRQTLGQGPEFLTYFQNEAQLEKSRLLSDRFSAERPKGSFSTLEIQRTEQGDSAMYLCASSLVDKEFFGPGTRLTVL.

This clone was found once. The gene calls are TRBV6-6 and TRBJ1-6, with D possibly being TRBD1 (5 bases). The CDR3 contains 16 residues. Looked up from germline, CDR1 is MNHNY and CDR2 is SVGAGI (reference sequence). V was cut by 7 bases and J by 0 bases, with 13 bases left in between. CDR3 nucleotide sequence: TGTGCCAGCATTAGTCGGGGGAGCTCCTATAATTCACCCCTCCACTTT. Translation gives CASISRGSSYNSPLHF.

The chain links TRBV4-1 to TRBJ2-7, with 10 bases fitting TRBD2. J lost 6 bases, V lost 2 bases, and 10 bases had no gene match. The germline gives CDR1 MGHRA, CDR2 YSYEKL. The CDR3 is made up of 16 amino acids. The CDR3 loop reads CASSQQAGGPIFEQYF. The CDR3 nucleotides read TGCGCCAGCAGCCAACAAGCGGGAGGGCCTATTTTCGAGCAGTACTTC.

The V gene is TRBV4-3, the J gene TRBJ2-1; 8 nucleotides match TRBD1. The V segment lost 0 bases and the J segment 0 bases; nucleotides outside the gene matches: 7. CDR1 and CDR2 (germline): LGHNA, YSLEER. CDR3 length equals 18 residues. CDR3 DNA: TGCGCCAGCAGCCAAGATCCGACAGGGGCTAGCTCCTACAATGAGCAGTTCTTC. It is translated as CASSQDPTGASSYNEQFF.

This clone was seen more than once but under ten times. The chain recombines TRBV2 with TRBJ1-1; D remains ambiguous. The V and J ends lost 4 bases and 1 base respectively, with 7 bases between them. CDR3 size: 13 residues. Germline V gives CDR1 SNHLY, CDR2 FYNNEI. In nucleotides, the CDR3 is TGTGCCAGCAGTGTGGGAGAGAACACTGAAGCTTTCTTT. The encoded protein is CASSVGENTEAFF.

J is TRBJ2-3 and V is TRBV30; tentatively, D is TRBD1 or TRBD2 (5 bases each). The CDR3 length is 14 residues. Germline loops: CDR1 GTSNPN, CDR2 SVGIG (reference sequence). Trimming removed 5 bases at V and 1 base at J, with 13 bases between. This CDR3 is CAWGTSGRTDTQYF. DNA for the CDR3: TGTGCCTGGGGAACCTCGGGACGCACAGATACGCAGTATTTT.

The rearrangement uses TRBV4-1 and TRBJ2-2, with TRBD1 matching 10 bases. J was trimmed by 3 bases and V by 3 bases; bases with no gene match: 4. CDR1 and CDR2 from the germline V gene are MGHRA and YSYEKL. This CDR3 comprises 16 residues. The CDR3 is CASSHPGTGDTGELFF. The CDR3 region has the DNA TGCGCCAGCAGCCATCCCGGGACAGGGGACACCGGGGAGCTGTTTTTT.

The chain uses TRBV5-4 and TRBJ2-1, with TRBD2 identical over 13 bases. Per the germline V gene, CDR1 is SGHNT and CDR2 is YYREEE (reference sequence). Unmatched junction bases numbered 8, after V lost 3 bases and J lost 2 bases. This CDR3 contains 18 residues. CDR3 loop: CASSSSTSGRTTYNEQFF. In nucleotides, the CDR3 is TGTGCCAGCAGCTCGTCGACTAGCGGGAGGACTACCTACAATGAGCAGTTCTTC.

The rearrangement links TRBV5-1 to TRBJ2-7; D uncertain. The CDR3 consists of 13 residues. CDR1 and CDR2 from the germline V gene are SGHRS and YFSETQ. The V and J ends lost 5 bases and 0 bases respectively, with 9 bases between them. The CDR3 nucleotides are TGCGCCAGCAGTTTGACTTACTCCTACGAGCAGTACTTC. It yields the protein CASSLTYSYEQYF.

This chain uses TRBV28 with TRBJ2-2; 7 bases match TRBD1. The junction had 10 bases not matched to a gene; V was cut back by 8 bases and J by 4 bases. The CDR3 consists of 15 residues. Per the germline V gene, CDR1 is MDHEN and CDR2 is SYDVKM. In DNA, the CDR3 is TGTGCCAGCCTCGCCGGGACAGAGAGCACCGGGGAGCTGTTTTTT. Its protein product is CASLAGTESTGELFF. Variable domain in full (rest from reference TRBV28 and TRBJ2-2): DVKVTQSSRYLVKRTGEKVFLECVQDMDHENMFWYRQDPGLGLRLIYFSYDVKMKEKGDIPEGYSVSREKKERFSLILESASTNQTSMYLCASLAGTESTGELFFGEGSRLTVL.

This chain joins TRBV7-8 and TRBJ2-7, with D uncertain. V was trimmed by 5 bases and J by 0 bases, leaving 11 bases between them. Germline-derived CDR1 and CDR2 are SGHVS and FQNEAQ. The CDR3 sequence is 14 residues long. The CDR3, as DNA: TGTGCCAGCAGCCAAGATTACCCCTCCTACGAGCAGTACTTC. Translating gives CASSQDYPSYEQYF. Complete variable domain (other parts from reference TRBV7-8 and TRBJ2-7): GAGVSQSPRYKVAKRGQDVALRCDPISGHVSLFWYQQALGQGPEFLTYFQNEAQLDKSGLPSDRFFAERPEGSVSTLKIQRTQQEDSAVYLCASSQDYPSYEQYFGPGTRLTVT.

This clone occurred a few times. The sample contains more than one DNA sequence encoding this CDR3. The J gene is TRBJ1-1, the V gene TRBV5-1; D unresolved. The CDR3 loop spans 12 amino acids. Germline assignment: CDR1 SGHRS and CDR2 YFSETQ. V was shortened by 0 bases and J by 5 bases, with 5 bases between the two germline ends. In DNA, the CDR3 is TGCGCCAGCAGCTTGGGGTGGACTGAAGCTTTCTTT. Protein sequence: CASSLGWTEAFF.

V is TRBV5-5 and J is TRBJ2-1; 10 bases line up with TRBD1. Germline V gene data show CDR1 as SGHKS and CDR2 as YYEKEE (reference sequence). The CDR3 sequence is 14 residues long. V lost 2 bases and J lost 7; bases outside the gene matches: 3. The CDR3 region is CASSFRTGGNEQFF. The CDR3 DNA is TGTGCCAGCAGCTTTCGGACAGGGGGGAATGAGCAGTTCTTC.